Presented here are 22 T cell receptor beta chains from one specimen sequenced in a study of blood T cell repertoires in COVID-19. Clones were read by immunoSEQ multiplex PCR, and TCRdb kept only the in-frame ones, dropping some. The sample includes roughly 320,000 clones, approximately 84% seen only once; the top ten take about 4.2%. The sample was PBMCs or T cells enriched from blood (not recorded which). The receptor source for this set is a man aged 25-40 years who had recovered from COVID-19.

The chain recombines TRBV11-3 with TRBJ2-3; the match to TRBD2 covers 7 bases. The CDR3 is 15 residues long. Trimming cost V 4 bases and J 2 bases; bases outside gene matches: 6. Per the germline V gene, CDR1 is SGHNT and CDR2 is YENEEA. CDR3 DNA: TGTGCCAGCAGCTCTCTAGCGGATGACACAGATACGCAGTATTTT. Its translation is CASSSLADDTDTQYF.

The CDR3 nucleotides read TGTGCCAGCAGTCCGGACAGGGGAGGTGGCTACACCTTC. Its translation is CASSPDRGGGYTF. The rearrangement uses TRBV12-3 or TRBV12-4 and TRBJ1-2; 9 bases line up with TRBD1. The V segment lost 5 bases and the J segment 7 bases; nucleotides outside the gene matches: 5. CDR3 length equals 13 residues.

V is TRBV30 and J is TRBJ2-1, with D unresolved. This CDR3 comprises 12 residues. Per germline, CDR1 GTSNPN and CDR2 SVGIG (reference sequence). V lost 0 bases and J lost 5, with 5 bases in between. The CDR3 DNA sequence: TGTGCCTGGAGTGTACTGAACAATGAGCAGTTCTTC. It yields the protein CAWSVLNNEQFF.

This chain links TRBV7-5 with TRBJ2-3; the tabulated D call, TRBD2, remains unverified against the DNA. TRBV7-5 is labeled a pseudogene. The CDR3 is 17 residues long. The chain's CDR3 is CVRSPGPHSGRTDTQYF. CDR3 sequence (DNA): TGTGTCAGAAGCCCCGGACCACACAGCGGGAGGACAGATACGCAGTATTTT.

The chain joins TRBV5-6 to TRBJ2-3; tentatively, D is TRBD1 (6 bases). This CDR3 comprises 16 residues. Trimming pared 1 base from V and 9 bases from J, leaving 21 bases between. Germline loops: CDR1 SGHDT, CDR2 YYEEEE. CDR3 sequence: CASSLRHRARGMTQYF. The CDR3 coding sequence is TGTGCCAGCAGCTTGAGGCACAGGGCGAGGGGGATGACGCAGTATTTT.

The V gene is TRBV28, the J gene TRBJ1-1; D not certain. Germline values: CDR1 MDHEN, CDR2 SYDVKM. Trimming removed 8 bases from V and 11 bases from J, with 18 bases in between. The CDR3 has 12 amino acids. As DNA, the CDR3 is TGTGCCAGCTCGGAACGCAGGTCGATTGCTTTCTTT. This sequence encodes CASSERRSIAFF. Together with reference TRBV28 and TRBJ1-1, the CDR3 gives the full variable domain: DVKVTQSSRYLVKRTGEKVFLECVQDMDHENMFWYRQDPGLGLRLIYFSYDVKMKEKGDIPEGYSVSREKKERFSLILESASTNQTSMYLCASSERRSIAFFGQGTRLTVV.

The rearrangement uses TRBV19 and TRBJ2-1; 9 bases agree with TRBD1. J was trimmed by 8 bases and V by 3 bases; bases with no gene match: 8. This CDR3 contains 15 residues. Germline V gene sequence: CDR1 LNHDA, CDR2 SQIVND (reference sequence). CDR3 loop: CASSIGDRAGDEQFF. The CDR3 bases are TGTGCCAGTAGTATCGGGGACAGGGCAGGCGATGAGCAGTTCTTC.

This sequence joins TRBV7-9 and TRBJ2-3; D possibly corresponds to TRBD1 (5 bases). This CDR3 is built from 14 residues. V lost 5 bases and J lost 4, with 13 bases in between. Per the germline V gene, CDR1 is SEHNR and CDR2 is FQNEAQ (reference sequence). In DNA form, the CDR3 reads TGTGCCAGCAGCCAAACAGGTCCCCCAGATACGCAGTATTTT. Encoded protein: CASSQTGPPDTQYF.

The V gene is TRBV5-1, the J gene TRBJ2-5, with 7 bases fitting TRBD1. The CDR3 has 14 residues. CDR1 is SGHRS, CDR2 YFSETQ, per germline. J lost 4 bases, V lost 5 bases, and 8 bases had no gene match. The CDR3 region is CASRYRDSAETQYF. The CDR3 nucleotides read TGCGCCAGCAGATACCGGGACAGTGCAGAGACCCAGTACTTC.

The gene calls are TRBV4-1 and TRBJ2-3, with 10 bases matching TRBD2. With 0 bases clipped from V and 9 bases from J, the junction kept 12 bases outside the gene matches. The germline V gene has CDR1 MGHRA and CDR2 YSYEKL. This CDR3 spans 17 amino acids. The CDR3 is CASSQDGVAGGLVTQYF. The CDR3 region has the DNA TGCGCCAGCAGCCAAGATGGGGTAGCGGGGGGATTGGTGACGCAGTATTTT.

The chain joins TRBV11-2 to TRBJ2-3, with 10 nucleotides matching TRBD2. Trimming removed 5 bases from V and 5 bases from J; junction bases left unmatched: 13. The CDR3 runs to 17 residues. Germline loops: CDR1 SGHAT, CDR2 FQNNGV. The CDR3 region is CASSARLAGAREDTQYF. The CDR3 bases are TGTGCCAGCAGCGCGCGCCTAGCGGGGGCCAGGGAAGATACGCAGTATTTT.

Turning to this clone: This specimen includes other DNA sequences encoding the same CDR3. The chain combines TRBV7-9 with TRBJ1-1; TRBD1 matches 10 bases. The CDR3 has 14 amino acids. Germline V gene sequence: CDR1 SEHNR, CDR2 FQNEAQ (reference sequence). J gave up 5 bases and V 5 bases, and 5 bases lay outside the gene matches. CDR3 nucleotide sequence: TGTGCCAGCAGCGACCGACAGGGGGCAACTGAAGCTTTCTTT. Protein sequence: CASSDRQGATEAFF.

This sequence joins TRBV11-2 and TRBJ1-6; D call uncertain. This CDR3 is 14 amino acids long. Germline V CDR1 and CDR2: SGHAT, FQNNGV. Trimming took off 0 bases at V and 9 bases at J, with 9 bases between the two ends. This CDR3 reads CASSLDGGFSPLHF. CDR3 nucleotides: TGTGCCAGCAGCTTAGACGGAGGCTTTTCACCCCTCCACTTT.

V gene TRBV6-4 combines with J gene TRBJ2-3, with a tentative D call TRBD2 (5 bases). V lost 5 bases to trimming and J lost 4 bases, with 22 bases between them. The CDR3 sequence is 17 residues long. Looked up from germline, CDR1 is MRHNA and CDR2 is SNTAGT. Here the CDR3 DNA reads TGTGCCAGCAGTAACTTCCGGGGTCATGGATTCCCAGATACGCAGTATTTT. Amino acids: CASSNFRGHGFPDTQYF.

The chain carries TRBV19 and TRBJ1-5, with 7 nucleotides matching TRBD1. Germline V CDR1 and CDR2: LNHDA, SQIVND (reference sequence). The CDR3 sequence is 13 residues long. V lost 7 bases and J lost 4; bases outside the gene matches: 4. CDR3 loop: CASIRGPNQPQHF. The CDR3 DNA reads TGTGCCAGTATTAGGGGGCCAAATCAGCCCCAGCATTTT.

The chain has TRBV19 and TRBJ1-5; 7 bases map to TRBD1. The germline gives CDR1 LNHDA, CDR2 SQIVND (reference sequence). V dropped 4 bases and J dropped 7; count of bases not matched to a gene: 7. The CDR3 spans 14 residues. The CDR3 protein is CASSTDRVGQPQHF. The CDR3 region has the DNA TGTGCCAGTAGTACCGACAGGGTGGGGCAGCCCCAGCATTTT.

The chain is built from TRBV11-1 and TRBJ2-7; 14 bases map to TRBD2. Looked up from germline, CDR1 is SGHAT and CDR2 is FQDESV (reference sequence). This CDR3 has 14 amino acids. After removal of 4 bases from V and 4 bases from J, the junction contained 0 bases not matched to a gene. CDR3 DNA: TGTGCCAGCAGCTGGACTAGCGGGGGGTACGAGCAGTACTTC. This encodes CASSWTSGGYEQYF.

CDR3 sequence (DNA): TGTGCCAGCAGCAAAAGAGGATCGAGGACTAGTAGTTCGCACATTCAGTACTTC. Protein product: CASSKRGSRTSSSHIQYF. This chain connects TRBV21-1 to TRBJ2-4; the table assigns TRBD2, which was not confirmed against the DNA. TRBV21-1 is termed a pseudogene. This CDR3 comprises 18 residues.

The rearrangement uses TRBV6-5 and TRBJ2-7, with 13 bases aligning to TRBD2. Per germline, CDR1 MNHEY and CDR2 SVGAGI. The V gene end was trimmed by 5 bases and the J gene end by 8 bases; junction bases not matched to a gene: 9. The CDR3 runs to 15 residues. The CDR3 reads CASSTRTSGSRKQYF. As DNA, the CDR3 is TGTGCCAGCAGTACCCGGACTAGCGGGAGTAGGAAGCAGTACTTC.

The chain carries TRBV2 and TRBJ2-7; D perhaps matches TRBD2 (6 bases). This CDR3 has 16 amino acids. Germline values: CDR1 SNHLY, CDR2 FYNNEI. Trimming stripped 3 bases from V and 2 bases from J, with 17 bases between. CDR3 region: CASSDPRGGLPYEQYF. In DNA, the CDR3 is TGTGCCAGCAGTGACCCGAGAGGAGGGCTGCCCTACGAGCAGTACTTC. Variable domain in full (rest from reference TRBV2 and TRBJ2-7): EPEVTQTPSHQVTQMGQEVILRCVPISNHLYFYWYRQILGQKVEFLVSFYNNEISEKSEIFDDQFSVERPDGSNFTLKIRSTKLEDSAMYFCASSDPRGGLPYEQYFGPGTRLTVT.

This chain links TRBV2 with TRBJ2-2; 7 nucleotides line up with TRBD2. Germline CDR1 and CDR2: SNHLY and FYNNEI. The CDR3 consists of 13 residues. J was trimmed by 5 bases and V by 7 bases; bases with no gene match: 4. The CDR3 here is CASTSGRTGELFF. Written as DNA, the CDR3 is TGTGCCAGCACTTCCGGGAGGACCGGGGAGCTGTTTTTT.

This clone occurred a few times. The chain combines TRBV2 with TRBJ1-5; no firm D call. CDR1 SNHLY and CDR2 FYNNEI come from the germline V gene. V was pared by 5 bases and J by 5 bases, with 13 bases between. The CDR3 covers 14 residues. CDR3 in DNA: TGTGCCAGCAGTCCCCTCGCACGGGATCAGCCCCAGCATTTT. This translates into CASSPLARDQPQHF.